This T cell receptor (beta chain) emerged from a study of radiation and T cells in renal cell carcinoma. Only in-frame clones appear in the TCRdb table, and some are missing; sequencing was by immunoSEQ multiplex PCR. The profile shows about 25,000 clones, roughly 60% of them singletons. This clone was picked up a small number of times. The antigen is not known. Treatment of the sample: treatment-naive control, cytoreductive nephrectomy. Controls were unirradiated tumors from treatment-naive cytoreductive nephrectomy patients. This renal cell carcinoma was of the clear cell type. Broader study findings: Dominant CDR3 motifs were more common in irradiated tumors than controls.

Here the sequenced sample was tumor tissue, taken from a patient whose treatment was nephrectomy without radiotherapy. The TCR was taken from a man in his forties or fifties with renal cell carcinoma.

CDR3 sequence (DNA): TGTGCCAGCAGCCTCGCCCCCCCCGGGATACGAAACACCATATATTTT. Its translation: CASSLAPPGIRNTIYF. The V and J genes are TRBV7-2 and TRBJ1-3; D uncertain. CDR1 and CDR2 from the germline V gene are SGHTA and FQGNSA. Trimming cost V 5 bases and J 5 bases, with 19 bases left between them. CDR3 length equals 16 residues. Full variable domain (missing parts from reference TRBV7-2 and TRBJ1-3): GAGVSQSPSNKVTEKGKDVELRCDPISGHTALYWYRQSLGQGLEFLIYFQGNSAPDKSGLPSDRFSAERTGGSVSTLTIQRTQQEDSAVYLCASSLAPPGIRNTIYFGEGSWLTVV.